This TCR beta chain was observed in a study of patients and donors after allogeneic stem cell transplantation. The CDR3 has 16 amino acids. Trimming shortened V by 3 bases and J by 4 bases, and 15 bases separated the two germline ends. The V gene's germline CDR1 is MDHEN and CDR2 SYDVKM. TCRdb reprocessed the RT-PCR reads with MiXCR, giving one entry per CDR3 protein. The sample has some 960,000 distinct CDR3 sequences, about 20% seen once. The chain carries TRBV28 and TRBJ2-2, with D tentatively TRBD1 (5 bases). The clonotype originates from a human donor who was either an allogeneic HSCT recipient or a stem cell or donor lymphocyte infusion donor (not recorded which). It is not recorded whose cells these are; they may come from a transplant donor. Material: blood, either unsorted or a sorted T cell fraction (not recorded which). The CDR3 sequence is CASSFPRRTGTGELFF. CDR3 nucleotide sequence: TGTGCCAGCAGTTTCCCCCGCCGAACAGGCACCGGGGAGCTGTTTTTT.